The clone carrying this TCR beta chain was counted only a few times. This sample stems from a study of blood T cell repertoires in COVID-19. Per the original data handling: Amplification of reference gene primers was used by the study to estimate nucleated cell counts. Sequenced by immunoSEQ multiplex PCR; TCRdb stores in-frame clones only, minus some. V, J and clone size derive from that table, while D and trimming were established from the DNA sequence. The sample carries about 120,000 clones, roughly three quarters recorded once. Germline V gene sequence: CDR1 MDHEN, CDR2 SYDVKM. CDR3 length: 16 residues. Trimming took 2 bases from V and 2 from J, leaving 15 bases between them.

Source material: peripheral blood. The sequence was obtained from a man aged 35-49 years with active or convalescent COVID-19. V is TRBV28 and J is TRBJ1-1, with D possibly being TRBD1 (5 bases). The CDR3 loop reads CASSLRWGAANTEAFF. The CDR3 region has the DNA TGTGCCAGCAGTTTAAGATGGGGCGCCGCAAACACTGAAGCTTTCTTT.